This T cell receptor beta chain was profiled in a study of ipilimumab plus nivolumab after autologous stem cell transplantation. At the level of the study: Median doses per patient: roughly five ipilimumab, under ten nivolumab. The myeloma cohort included high-risk transplant-naive patients and patients relapsing within 3 years of a first autologous transplant.

Checkpoint therapy with ipilimumab 1 mg/kg began 14 to 28 days after transplant. Dosing: nivolumab 3 mg/kg IV, weeks 1, 4, 7, 10, then every two weeks to week 26. The repertoire was sequenced with immunoSEQ multiplex PCR; TCRdb's copy has only in-frame clones and lacks some. This table has just under 9,500 clones, 60% to 80% appearing once. The source is a female donor with multiple myeloma. The material was PBMCs, obtained in a trial of ipilimumab plus nivolumab as post-transplant consolidation.

CDR3 nucleotide sequence: TGTGCCAGCAGCTCCTGGGACAGCTATGGCTACACCTTC. Its translation: CASSSWDSYGYTF. This chain connects TRBV7-2 to TRBJ1-2; 7 nucleotides line up with TRBD1. After removal of 4 bases from V and 4 bases from J, the junction contained 3 bases not matched to a gene. CDR1 SGHTA and CDR2 FQGNSA come from the germline V gene. The CDR3 contains 13 residues.